This T cell receptor (beta chain) was retrieved from a study of response to subunit inactivated influenza vaccine. About this clonotype: Antigen: not known.

MiXCR, applied by TCRdb to the RT-PCR reads, yields one record per CDR3 protein. The sample yields approximately 480,000 distinct CDR3 sequences, around 9.9% seen once. The V gene lost 6 bases and the J gene lost 0 bases, with 12 bases spanning the gap. The CDR3 is made up of 15 amino acids. Germline V gives CDR1 MNHEY, CDR2 SVGEGT. Findings and caveats of the study: Authors suggested few new T cells are recruited by each seasonal influenza vaccination.

The rearrangement uses TRBV6-2 or TRBV6-3 and TRBJ1-5; D may be TRBD1 (6 bases). Source: PBMCs from blood, taken about 6 weeks after vaccination. This clonotype was obtained from a man in his fifties who received an inactivated influenza vaccine. The CDR3 reads CASRRTVNSNQPQHF. The CDR3 DNA sequence: TGTGCCAGCAGACGGACAGTTAATAGCAATCAGCCCCAGCATTTT.